The 27 T cell receptor beta chains below were found in one sample sequenced in a study of CXCR3-negative and CXCR3-positive naive CD8 T cells. Findings of the study overall: Compared with CXCR3-negative naive cells, CXCR3-positive naive cells showed more hydrophobic TRB CDR3s.

The method, 5' RACE with UMI labels, was used to prepare the TRB cDNA libraries. TCRdb derives one entry per CDR3 protein from the 5' RACE reads, leaving out DNA. Its table lists 90,000 to 100,000 distinct CDR3 sequences. These receptors' targets are unknown. Specimen: naive CXCR3+ CD8+ T cells from blood. Indicated subset: CD45RO-CCR7+CD27+CD95- naive CD8+ T cells expressing CXCR3 (TNR3+). The source of these receptors is a human donor in good health. Some clones in this sample may be carry-over from other donors' samples.

The chain uses TRBV7-2 and TRBJ1-5; TCRdb names TRBD1, which stays unverified in the absence of DNA. The CDR3 length is 16 residues. CDR1 and CDR2 from the germline V gene are SGHTA and FQGNSA. CDR3 sequence: CASSQDSTYSNQPQHF.

This chain uses TRBV4-1 with TRBJ2-7. Germline V gene data show CDR1 as MGHRA and CDR2 as YSYEKL. The CDR3 is 14 amino acids. CDR3 region: CASSQMPGTGEQYF.

The chain uses TRBV20-1 and TRBJ1-2; the TRBD1 assignment by TCRdb is unverifiable without DNA. Germline lookup yields CDR1 DFQATT and CDR2 SNEGSKA (reference sequence). The CDR3 contains 15 residues. The CDR3 here is CSARDGTLSNYGYTF.

This chain connects TRBV18 to TRBJ2-7. This CDR3 has 12 amino acids. In germline, CDR1 is KGHSH, CDR2 LQKENI. CDR3 sequence reads: CASHDVSYEQYF.

The V call is TRBV29-1, the J call TRBJ2-2. The germline V gene has CDR1 SQVTM and CDR2 ANQGSEA. This CDR3 spans 12 amino acids. CDR3 residues: CSVEDMAGELFF.

The rearrangement links TRBV6-1 to TRBJ1-2. The germline CDR1 and CDR2 sequences are MNHNS and SASEGT. This CDR3 has 12 amino acids. CDR3 sequence: CASTLVIDGYTF.

This chain connects TRBV7-9 to TRBJ2-1. Germline CDR1 is SEHNR and CDR2 is FQNEAQ (reference sequence). CDR3 size: 12 residues. The CDR3 sequence: CAGTWGYNEQFF.

The chain carries TRBV29-1 and TRBJ2-3; the TRBD2 assignment by TCRdb is unverifiable without DNA. Germline CDR1 and CDR2: SQVTM and ANQGSEA. The CDR3 is 15 amino acids. The CDR3 here is CSVISGGVPSDTQYF.

The chain employs TRBV11-2 and TRBJ2-2. This CDR3 region has 11 residues. Per germline, CDR1 SGHAT and CDR2 FQNNGV. This chain's CDR3 is CASSLLGELFF.

The chain links TRBV7-2 to TRBJ2-3; TCRdb designates TRBD2, a call that cannot be tested without DNA. CDR1 SGHTA and CDR2 FQGNSA come from the germline V gene. CDR3 length: 19 amino acids. This CDR3 is CASSLAGAGGRESTDTQYF.

V and J are TRBV5-5 and TRBJ2-7. The CDR3 sequence is 12 residues long. CDR1 is SGHKS, CDR2 YYEKEE, per germline (reference sequence). CDR3 amino acids: CASSWDTYEQYF.

The CDR3 protein is CSVHADSPEAFF. The J gene is TRBJ1-1, the V gene TRBV29-1; TCRdb designates TRBD1, a call that cannot be tested without DNA. Germline values: CDR1 SQVTM, CDR2 ANQGSEA. The CDR3 runs 12 residues.

The chain carries TRBV7-6 and TRBJ2-3; with no DNA, the TCRdb D assignment of TRBD1 cannot be verified. This CDR3 has 16 amino acids. Germline assignment: CDR1 SGHVS and CDR2 FNYEAQ. CDR3 loop: CASSDTGGGGTDTQYF. Variable domain in full (rest from reference TRBV7-6 and TRBJ2-3): GAGVSQSPRYKVTKRGQDVALRCDPISGHVSLYWYRQALGQGPEFLTYFNYEAQQDKSGLPNDRFSAERPEGSISTLTIQRTEQRDSAMYRCASSDTGGGGTDTQYFGPGTRLTVL.

This chain connects TRBV29-1 to TRBJ1-5; TCRdb picks TRBD1, but there is no DNA to check that call. CDR1 is SQVTM, CDR2 ANQGSEA, per germline. The CDR3 has 17 residues. The CDR3 is CSVSYATDPYSNQPQHF.

The chain's CDR3 is CASTGGSEAFF. The chain links TRBV2 to TRBJ1-1; there is no DNA to check the TCRdb D call of TRBD1. This CDR3 region has 11 residues. The germline CDR1 and CDR2 sequences are SNHLY and FYNNEI.

The chain uses TRBV7-7 and TRBJ2-7; TCRdb selects TRBD1, and the lack of DNA leaves this call unchecked. The germline gives CDR1 SSHAT, CDR2 FNYEAQ (reference sequence). This CDR3 region has 15 residues. CDR3 sequence: CASSLRGGESYEQYF.

This chain links TRBV12-3 or TRBV12-4 with TRBJ2-1; the TCRdb call, TRBD1, lacks DNA for checking. This CDR3 has 15 residues. CDR3 sequence reads: CASSDPGRAYNEQFF.

CDR3 protein: CASSLGFYGGETQYF. The chain carries TRBV11-2 and TRBJ2-5. The CDR3 contains 15 residues. CDR1 is SGHAT, CDR2 FQNNGV, per germline.

The CDR3 here is CASSQDIGYYEQYF. The chain couples TRBV4-3 to TRBJ2-7. The CDR3 has 14 amino acids. The germline gives CDR1 LGHNA, CDR2 YSLEER.

The rearrangement links TRBV29-1 to TRBJ2-3; the D call of TRBD2 rests on TCRdb alone, since no DNA is present to check it. Germline V lookup: CDR1 SQVTM, CDR2 ANQGSEA. CDR3 length: 17 amino acids. CDR3 amino acids: CSVEDRLAGGSTDTQYF.

The V call is TRBV21-1, the J call TRBJ2-7. TRBV21-1 is tagged as a pseudogene. This CDR3 spans 14 amino acids. CDR3 loop: CASSKRVKLYEQYF.

The chain carries TRBV6-2 or TRBV6-3 and TRBJ2-7. The CDR3 spans 12 residues. CDR1 is MNHEY and CDR2 is SVGEGT in the germline V gene. CDR3 sequence: CASSSRAYEQYF.

This rearrangement joins TRBV21-1 to TRBJ2-1; the D gene TCRdb calls, TRBD1, cannot be checked with no DNA. TRBV21-1 is an annotated pseudogene. The CDR3 length is 16 residues. Here the CDR3 reads CGGQGAYYSSYNEQFF.

The chain joins TRBV6-2 or TRBV6-3 to TRBJ2-7; there is no DNA to check the TCRdb D call of TRBD1. The V gene's germline CDR1 is MNHEY and CDR2 SVGEGT. The length of the CDR3 is 14 residues. The chain's CDR3 is CASSDPGRIYEQYF.

This rearrangement joins TRBV29-1 to TRBJ1-4; checking the TCRdb D call of TRBD1 is not possible without DNA. The CDR3 has 14 amino acids. Germline loops: CDR1 SQVTM, CDR2 ANQGSEA. CDR3 protein: CSELQGWPNEKLFF.

The genes are TRBV20-1 and TRBJ2-7; TCRdb indicates TRBD1, and absent DNA this call remains unverified. The CDR3 loop spans 13 amino acids. Germline V lookup: CDR1 DFQATT, CDR2 SNEGSKA (reference sequence). This chain's CDR3 is CSASEQGIDEQYF.

This rearrangement joins TRBV5-1 to TRBJ2-7; TCRdb's assignment of TRBD1 cannot be checked, as there is no DNA. CDR3 length: 16 amino acids. The V gene's germline CDR1 is SGHRS and CDR2 YFSETQ. CDR3 protein: CASNPSGAGISYEQYF.